This is a list of T cell receptor beta chains from one sample in a study of blood T cell repertoires in COVID-19. The method was immunoSEQ multiplex PCR; TCRdb's version includes in-frame clones alone and lacks a portion of them. The sample shows fewer than 500,000 clones, roughly 87% of them seen only once. The sequencing input was PBMCs or T cells enriched from blood (not recorded which). These receptors were collected from a woman aged 18-29 years who had recovered from COVID-19. CDR3s include the opening cysteine and the closing phenylalanine or tryptophan. Clone size, where shown, is once, few, many, or a class for clones that have expanded.

CDR3aa: CAWSPDRGLYGYTF
abundance: -
v_gene: TRBV30

CDR3aa: CASSLTSGEEETQYF
abundance: -
v_gene: TRBV5-1

CDR3aa: CASSLRQGIGYTF
abundance: -
v_gene: TRBV27

CDR3aa: CAITGQGRNGYTF
abundance: once
v_gene: TRBV10-3

CDR3aa: CASSPTWSNEQFF
abundance: -
v_gene: TRBV12-3/TRBV12-4

CDR3aa: CASSLEQGGTGELFF
abundance: -
v_gene: TRBV5-4

CDR3aa: CASSLVGSFTDTQYF
abundance: -
v_gene: TRBV5-4

CDR3aa: CASSPGTSGRNEQFF
abundance: -
v_gene: TRBV27

CDR3aa: CASSSRGGSRQDTQYF
abundance: -
v_gene: TRBV28

CDR3aa: CASSPQRGGYGYTF
abundance: -
v_gene: TRBV3-1/TRBV3-2

CDR3aa: CASRVNRGRTEAFF
abundance: -
v_gene: TRBV28

CDR3aa: CATSSTFDGGGYTF
abundance: -
v_gene: TRBV15

CDR3aa: CASYTRGGTQYF
abundance: -
v_gene: TRBV2

CDR3aa: CASSQVQTGGYGYTF
abundance: -
v_gene: TRBV4-1

CDR3aa: CASSVGTSGALPNEQYF
abundance: -
v_gene: TRBV9

CDR3aa: CATRDRVAGANVLTF
abundance: -
v_gene: TRBV15

CDR3aa: CASSFRRGPFEGSYNSPLHF
abundance: -
v_gene: TRBV14

CDR3aa: CASSSSGGPDTQYF
abundance: -
v_gene: TRBV7-2

CDR3aa: CASSLGRSNSPLHF
abundance: -
v_gene: TRBV5-1

CDR3aa: CASSWGQGAGPQHF
abundance: -
v_gene: TRBV6-5

CDR3aa: CASSLTSRSTINYGYTF
abundance: -
v_gene: TRBV5-1

CDR3aa: CASTLTGGIPGYTF
abundance: -
v_gene: TRBV5-4

CDR3aa: CAISDIEGHGTEAFF
abundance: -
v_gene: TRBV10-3

CDR3aa: CAHQGAPPGANVLTF
abundance: -
v_gene: TRBV15

CDR3aa: CASSPMGGGNTEAFF
abundance: -
v_gene: TRBV5-1

CDR3aa: CATSDYRQTNTGELFF
abundance: -
v_gene: TRBV24-1

CDR3aa: CASRRVGADEKLFF
abundance: -
v_gene: TRBV6-5

CDR3aa: CASSQAGTAYNEQFF
abundance: -
v_gene: TRBV14